This T cell receptor beta chain stems from a study of T cells in tumors and immune-related adverse events. Sequenced by immunoSEQ multiplex PCR; TCRdb stores in-frame clones only, minus some. Here the sample spans about 24,000 clones, about 90% being singletons. This clone was seen more than once but under ten times. Germline V gene data show CDR1 as ENHRY and CDR2 as SYGVKD. The length of the CDR3 is 15 residues. Trimming removed 2 bases at V and 6 bases at J, with 17 bases between. Material: lymph node tissue, obtained from a patient treated with anti-PD-1 therapy. The sequence was collected from a female donor with metastatic renal cell carcinoma. The chain couples TRBV10-3 to TRBJ2-7; no clear D gene. In DNA, the CDR3 is TGTGCCATCAGTGAGACGTCGGAACCGCTACGCGAGCAGTACTTC. Its protein product is CAISETSEPLREQYF.